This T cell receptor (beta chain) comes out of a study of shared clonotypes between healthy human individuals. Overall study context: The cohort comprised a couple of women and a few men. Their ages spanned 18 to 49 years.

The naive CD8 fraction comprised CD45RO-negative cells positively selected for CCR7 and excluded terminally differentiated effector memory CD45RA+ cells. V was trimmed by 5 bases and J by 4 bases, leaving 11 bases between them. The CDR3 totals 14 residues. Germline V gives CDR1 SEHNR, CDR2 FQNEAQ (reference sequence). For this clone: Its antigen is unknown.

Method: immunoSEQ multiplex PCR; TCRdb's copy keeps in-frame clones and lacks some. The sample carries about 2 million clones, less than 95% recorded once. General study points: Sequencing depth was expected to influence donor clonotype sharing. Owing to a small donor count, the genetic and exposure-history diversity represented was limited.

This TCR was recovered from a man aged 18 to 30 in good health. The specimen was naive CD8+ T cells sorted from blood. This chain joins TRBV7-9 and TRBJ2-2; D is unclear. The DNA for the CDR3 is TGTGCCAGCAGCCCTGGGCCGGGCACCGGGGAGCTGTTTTTT. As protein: CASSPGPGTGELFF.